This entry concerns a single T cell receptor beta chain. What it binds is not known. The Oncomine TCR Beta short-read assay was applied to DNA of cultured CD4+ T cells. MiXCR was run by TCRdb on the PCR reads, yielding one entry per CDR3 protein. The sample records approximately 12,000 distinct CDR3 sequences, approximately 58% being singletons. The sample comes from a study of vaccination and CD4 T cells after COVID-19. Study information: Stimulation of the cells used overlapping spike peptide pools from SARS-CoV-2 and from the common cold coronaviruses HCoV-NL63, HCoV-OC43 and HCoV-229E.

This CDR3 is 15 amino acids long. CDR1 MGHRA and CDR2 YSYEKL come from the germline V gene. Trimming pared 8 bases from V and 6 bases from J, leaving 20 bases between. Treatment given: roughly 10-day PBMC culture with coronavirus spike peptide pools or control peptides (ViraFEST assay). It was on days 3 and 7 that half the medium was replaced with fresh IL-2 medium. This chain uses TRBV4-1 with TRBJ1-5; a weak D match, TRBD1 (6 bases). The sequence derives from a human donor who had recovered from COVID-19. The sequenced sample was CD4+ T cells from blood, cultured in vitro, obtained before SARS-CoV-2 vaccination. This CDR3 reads CASGRIQGRIQPQHF. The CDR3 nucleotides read TGCGCCAGCGGTAGGATACAGGGTAGAATTCAGCCCCAGCATTTT.